The 5 T cell receptor beta chains listed next were all sequenced from one sample in a study of control samples from healthy donors and cancer patients. Repertoires were generated with immunoSEQ multiplex PCR, while TCRdb's copy carries only in-frame clones and drops some. This repertoire shows about 270,000 clones, roughly 82% found once; its top ten account for 13%. The sequencing sample was made of PBMCs. Source of these receptors: a woman in her sixties with lung cancer.

V usage is TRBV19 and J usage is TRBJ1-4; no firm D call. Germline V gene data show CDR1 as LNHDA and CDR2 as SQIVND (reference sequence). Trimming removed 3 bases from V and 8 bases from J, with 7 bases in between. The CDR3 loop spans 12 amino acids. For the CDR3, the DNA is TGTGCCAGTAGTATCCACGGAGAAAAACTGTTTTTT. Its protein product is CASSIHGEKLFF.

The chain carries TRBV19 and TRBJ2-5, with a possible D match to TRBD1 (6 bases). Germline V CDR1 and CDR2: LNHDA, SQIVND (reference sequence). The V gene lost 8 bases and the J gene lost 4 bases, with 17 bases spanning the gap. CDR3 length: 14 residues. This CDR3 reads CASGYQGNGETQYF. DNA of the CDR3: TGTGCCAGTGGATACCAGGGGAATGGAGAGACCCAGTACTTC.

This chain joins TRBV28 and TRBJ1-6; no clear D gene. The CDR3 consists of 17 residues. Germline CDR1 is MDHEN and CDR2 is SYDVKM. The germline V and J ends were trimmed by 6 bases and 0 bases, with 15 bases remaining between them. The CDR3 loop reads CASSLPSGSSYNSPLHF. The CDR3 DNA follows: TGTGCCAGCAGCCTCCCGTCGGGTAGCTCCTATAATTCACCCCTCCACTTT.

About this clone itself: The sample carries other DNA sequences with the same CDR3. The chain uses TRBV5-1 and TRBJ2-5, with D unresolved. The V and J ends lost 0 bases and 3 bases respectively, with 6 bases between them. The CDR3 sequence is 13 residues long. Germline CDR1 is SGHRS and CDR2 is YFSETQ. The DNA of the CDR3 is TGCGCCAGCAGCTTGGCGGTAGAAGAGACCCAGTACTTC. Its protein is CASSLAVEETQYF.

The chain employs TRBV7-9 and TRBJ1-5; D possibly corresponds to TRBD1 (5 bases). The length of the CDR3 is 14 residues. The germline CDR1 and CDR2 sequences are SEHNR and FQNEAQ (reference sequence). Trimming took 5 bases from V and 9 from J, leaving 17 bases between them. The CDR3 spells CASSPDGRGPPQHF. The DNA of the CDR3 is TGTGCCAGCAGCCCCGACGGACGGGGACCGCCCCAGCATTTT.